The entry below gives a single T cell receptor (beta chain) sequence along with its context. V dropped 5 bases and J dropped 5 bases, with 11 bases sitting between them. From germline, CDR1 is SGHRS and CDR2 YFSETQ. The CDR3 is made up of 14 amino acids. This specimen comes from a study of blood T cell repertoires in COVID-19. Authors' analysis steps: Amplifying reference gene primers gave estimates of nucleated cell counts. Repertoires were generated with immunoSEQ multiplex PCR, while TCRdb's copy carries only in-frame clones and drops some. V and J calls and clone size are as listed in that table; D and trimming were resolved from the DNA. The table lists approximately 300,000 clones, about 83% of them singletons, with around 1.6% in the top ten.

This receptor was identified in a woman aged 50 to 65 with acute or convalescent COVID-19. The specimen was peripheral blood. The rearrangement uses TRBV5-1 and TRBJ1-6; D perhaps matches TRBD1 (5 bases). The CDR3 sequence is CASRVEGNNSPLHF. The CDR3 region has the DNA TGCGCCAGCAGGGTGGAGGGGAATAATTCACCCCTCCACTTT.